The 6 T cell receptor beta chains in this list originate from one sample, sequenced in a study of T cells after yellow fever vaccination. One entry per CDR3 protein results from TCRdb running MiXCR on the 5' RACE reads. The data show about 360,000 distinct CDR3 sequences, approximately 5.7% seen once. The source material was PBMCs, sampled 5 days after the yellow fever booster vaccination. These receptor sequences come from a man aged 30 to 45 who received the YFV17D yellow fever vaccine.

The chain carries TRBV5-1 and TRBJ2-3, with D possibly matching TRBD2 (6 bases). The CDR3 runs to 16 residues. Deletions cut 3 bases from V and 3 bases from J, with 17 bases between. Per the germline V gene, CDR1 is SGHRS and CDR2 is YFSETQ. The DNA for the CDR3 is TGCGCCAGCAGCTCGGAAACCGGGACTTATACAGATACGCAGTATTTT. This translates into CASSSETGTYTDTQYF.

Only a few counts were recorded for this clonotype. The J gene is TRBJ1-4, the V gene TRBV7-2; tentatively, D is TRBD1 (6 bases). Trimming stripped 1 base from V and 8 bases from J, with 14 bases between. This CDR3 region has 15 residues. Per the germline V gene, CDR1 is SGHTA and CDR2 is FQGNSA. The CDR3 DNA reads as TGTGCCAGCAGCTTAGAGAGGGGGGTTGGAGAAAAACTGTTTTTT. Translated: CASSLERGVGEKLFF. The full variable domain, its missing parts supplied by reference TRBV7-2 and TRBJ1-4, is GAGVSQSPSNKVTEKGKDVELRCDPISGHTALYWYRQSLGQGLEFLIYFQGNSAPDKSGLPSDRFSAERTGGSVSTLTIQRTQQEDSAVYLCASSLERGVGEKLFFGSGTQLSVL.

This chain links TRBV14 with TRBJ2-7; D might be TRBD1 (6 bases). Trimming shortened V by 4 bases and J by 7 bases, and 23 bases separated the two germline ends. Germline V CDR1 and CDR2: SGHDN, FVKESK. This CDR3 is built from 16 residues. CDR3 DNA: TGTGCCAGCAGCCGGTACCTCGGGACAAGTTATCAGGAGCAGTACTTC. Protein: CASSRYLGTSYQEQYF. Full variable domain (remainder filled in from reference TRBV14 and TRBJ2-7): EAGVTQFPSHSVIEKGQTVTLRCDPISGHDNLYWYRRVMGKEIKFLLHFVKESKQDESGMPNNRFLAERTGGTYSTLKVQPAELEDSGVYFCASSRYLGTSYQEQYFGPGTRLTVT.

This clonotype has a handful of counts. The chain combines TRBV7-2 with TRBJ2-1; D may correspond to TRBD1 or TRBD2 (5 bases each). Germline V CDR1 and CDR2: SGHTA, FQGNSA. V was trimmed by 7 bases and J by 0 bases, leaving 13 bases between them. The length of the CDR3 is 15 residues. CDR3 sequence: CASILRGGSYNEQFF. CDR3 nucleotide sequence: TGTGCCAGCATACTCCGGGGCGGCTCCTACAATGAGCAGTTCTTC.

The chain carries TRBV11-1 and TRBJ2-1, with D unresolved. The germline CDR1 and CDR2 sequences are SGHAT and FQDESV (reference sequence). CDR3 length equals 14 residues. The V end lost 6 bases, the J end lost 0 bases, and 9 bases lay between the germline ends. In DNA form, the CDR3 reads TGTGCCAGCAGTCTCAGATTCTCCTACAATGAGCAGTTCTTC. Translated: CASSLRFSYNEQFF.

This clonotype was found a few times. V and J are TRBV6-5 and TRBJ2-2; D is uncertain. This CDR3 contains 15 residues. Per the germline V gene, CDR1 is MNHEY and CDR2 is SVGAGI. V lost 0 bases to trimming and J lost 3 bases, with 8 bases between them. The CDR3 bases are TGTGCCAGCAGTTACTCGTTGCACGACACCGGGGAGCTGTTTTTT. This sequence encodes CASSYSLHDTGELFF.